The 2 T cell receptor beta chains in this list originate from one sample, sequenced in a study of cytomegalovirus exposure and HLA in healthy donors. The PCR was carried out with 60 Vbeta primers and 13 Jbeta primers. Produced via immunoSEQ multiplex PCR; TCRdb's table is partial and in-frame only. The sample has fewer than 85,000 clones, approximately 75% seen once; the top ten hold 12%. The sequenced sample consisted of PBMCs. Receptor source: a woman in her forties in good health and CMV-seropositive.

This clone was observed a handful of times. The chain combines TRBV19 with TRBJ2-7; the D gene is possibly TRBD1 (6 bases). Per the germline V gene, CDR1 is LNHDA and CDR2 is SQIVND (reference sequence). V lost 6 bases, J lost 3 bases, and 15 bases lay in between. The CDR3 consists of 14 residues. CDR3 coding DNA: TGTGCCAGTAGACCAGGGGCGGGCCTCTACGAGCAGTACTTC. Residues: CASRPGAGLYEQYF.

V is TRBV15 and J is TRBJ1-5; D gene uncertain. V lost 0 bases to trimming and J lost 6 bases, with 9 bases between them. Per the germline V gene, CDR1 is LNHNV and CDR2 is YYDKDF (reference sequence). CDR3 length equals 14 residues. CDR3 residues: CATSRDKHAQPQHF. The DNA for the CDR3 is TGTGCCACCAGCAGAGATAAACACGCTCAGCCCCAGCATTTT. Combining the CDR3 with reference TRBV15 and TRBJ1-5 gives the whole variable domain DAMVIQNPRYQVTQFGKPVTLSCSQTLNHNVMYWYQQKSSQAPKLLFHYYDKDFNNEADTPDNFQSRRPNTSFCFLDIRSPGLGDTAMYLCATSRDKHAQPQHFGDGTRLSIL.